This T cell receptor beta chain emerged from a study of T cells in localized non-small cell lung cancer. On this clone itself: The target antigen is unknown.

V lost 1 base and J lost 1, with 7 bases in between. Germline V gene lookup returns CDR1 LNHDA and CDR2 SQIVND (reference sequence). The CDR3 covers 14 residues. Regarding the study as a whole: Uninvolved adjacent lung showed higher T cell clonality than tumor. Elevated circulating T cell density in blood was associated with longer overall survival. When the top 100 tumor clones were examined, a median approximately 57 of them also appeared in the adjacent lung, which was paired and uninvolved.

Produced via immunoSEQ multiplex PCR; TCRdb's table is partial and in-frame only. In the table there are roughly 61,000 clones, 81% of which are singletons. The sequencing used PBMCs, collected before any cancer treatment. The J gene is TRBJ1-1, the V gene TRBV19; possible D gene TRBD1, 5 bases. This sequence was found in a man between 35 and 75 years old with stage II lung adenocarcinoma. This chain's CDR3 is CASSIAQGNTEAFF. The CDR3 coding sequence is TGTGCCAGTAGTATAGCCCAGGGGAACACTGAAGCTTTCTTT. Full variable domain (remainder filled in from reference TRBV19 and TRBJ1-1): DGGITQSPKYLFRKEGQNVTLSCEQNLNHDAMYWYRQDPGQGLRLIYYSQIVNDFQKGDIAEGYSVSREKKESFPLTVTSAQKNPTAFYLCASSIAQGNTEAFFGQGTRLTVV.